A single sample gave rise to the 19 T cell receptor beta chains below, sequenced in a study of blood T cells in healthy people across ages. A J-beta primer mix and a sample-barcoded 5' primer were used in a second PCR of about 7 to 12 cycles. TCRdb independently ran MiXCR on the 5' RACE reads; one entry per CDR3 protein. The data show more than 1 million distinct CDR3 sequences, with 45% seen just once and under 20% held by the top ten. The material sequenced was blood. The receptors come from a woman aged 55-75 years in good health.

Details on this clonotype: This may be a read error: a much more frequent sequence differs by one nucleotide. This rearrangement joins TRBV7-7 to TRBJ2-3; TRBD2 agrees at 11 bases. Germline CDR1 is SSHAT and CDR2 is FNYEAQ (reference sequence). Germline trimming cut 5 bases from V and 1 base from J; bases unmatched to any gene: 2. The length of the CDR3 is 15 residues. The CDR3 DNA sequence: TGTGCCAGCAGCACGGGACTAGCGGGCACAGATACGCAGTATTTT. Translating it yields CASSTGLAGTDTQYF.

The chain links TRBV7-8 to TRBJ2-4; 13 bases align to TRBD2. CDR3 size: 18 residues. Germline loops: CDR1 SGHVS, CDR2 FQNEAQ. Unmatched junction bases numbered 6, after V lost 4 bases and J lost 0 bases. This CDR3 is CASSSGLAGALAKNIQYF. The CDR3 nucleotides read TGTGCCAGCAGCTCAGGACTAGCGGGGGCTCTAGCCAAAAACATTCAGTACTTC.

The chain is built from TRBV3-1 and TRBJ2-3; TRBD1 matches at 9 bases. This CDR3 spans 14 amino acids. With V trimmed by 4 bases and J by 8 bases, 7 bases remained unmatched. Germline CDR1 reads LGHDT; CDR2 reads YNNKEL (reference sequence). The CDR3, as DNA: TGTGCCAGCAGCCTAAGACAGGGGGGATTTACGCAGTATTTT. Translated: CASSLRQGGFTQYF.

As to this clonotype: A junction end diverges from the germline sequence, so it may reflect a read error. This chain uses TRBV2 with TRBJ2-6, with 9 bases lining up with TRBD1. The CDR3 spans 17 residues. The germline CDR1 and CDR2 sequences are SNHLY and FYNNEI. The CDR3 DNA follows: TGTGCCAGCAGCCGGGACAGGGTCGGATCTGGGGCCAGCGTCCTGACTTTC. Encoded protein: CASSRDRVGSGASVLTF.

The chain joins TRBV18 to TRBJ2-6; 11 bases align to TRBD2. The CDR3 is 17 residues long. Germline trimming cut 8 bases from V and 0 bases from J; bases unmatched to any gene: 6. Germline assignment: CDR1 KGHSH and CDR2 LQKENI. The CDR3 loop reads CASSTSGSCSGANVLTF. CDR3 sequence (DNA): TGTGCCAGCAGTACTAGCGGGAGCTGCTCTGGGGCCAACGTCCTGACTTTC. Together with reference TRBV18 and TRBJ2-6, the CDR3 gives the full variable domain: NAGVMQNPRHLVRRRGQEARLRCSPMKGHSHVYWYRQLPEEGLKFMVYLQKENIIDESGMPKERFSAEFPKEGPSILRIQQVVRGDSAAYFCASSTSGSCSGANVLTFGAGSRLTVL.

This sequence joins TRBV6-6 and TRBJ2-1, with D possibly TRBD2 on 6 matching bases. Germline V gene lookup returns CDR1 MNHNY and CDR2 SVGAGI (reference sequence). This CDR3 comprises 15 residues. V was cut by 5 bases and J by 4 bases, with 15 bases left in between. The CDR3 here is CASSGRTKPYNEQFF. The CDR3 nucleotides are TGTGCCAGCAGTGGACGGACTAAGCCTTACAATGAGCAGTTCTTC.

The chain joins TRBV12-3 or TRBV12-4 to TRBJ1-5, with D perhaps TRBD1 (5 bases). V gave up 7 bases and J gave up 11 bases, with 18 bases separating them. This CDR3 comprises 13 residues. CDR3 DNA: TGTGCCAGCACCTTTGGGGGAGGGAGGGCCCAGCATTTT. Translating gives CASTFGGGRAQHF.

For the CDR3, the DNA is TGTGCCAGCAGCCGTGGACAGGTCAACTACGAGCAGTACTTC. Amino acids: CASSRGQVNYEQYF. The gene calls are TRBV7-9 and TRBJ2-7; the match to TRBD1 covers 7 bases. After removal of 5 bases from V and 3 bases from J, the junction contained 7 bases not matched to a gene. The CDR3 has 14 residues. CDR1 SEHNR and CDR2 FQNEAQ come from the germline V gene (reference sequence).

The sample holds a few counts of this clonotype. The chain is built from TRBV13 and TRBJ2-3; 8 nucleotides line up with TRBD2. The CDR3 covers 16 residues. Germline loops: CDR1 PRHDT, CDR2 FYEKMQ (reference sequence). V shed 5 bases and J 0 bases; nucleotides not matched to a gene: 7. The CDR3 sequence: CASSTLPSGSTDTQYF. For the CDR3, the DNA is TGTGCCAGCAGCACCCTCCCTAGCGGGAGCACAGATACGCAGTATTTT.

This clonotype was seen repeatedly, ten times or more. The genes are TRBV24-1 and TRBJ2-5; D uncertain. V lost 1 base and J lost 5, with 4 bases in between. The CDR3 is 12 residues long. Germline CDR1 KGHDR, CDR2 SFDVKD. CDR3 nucleotides: TGTGCCACCAGTGATTTCGGGGAGACCCAGTACTTC. Amino acids: CATSDFGETQYF.

V is TRBV20-1 and J is TRBJ2-4; 7 bases are a match to TRBD2. Germline lookup yields CDR1 DFQATT and CDR2 SNEGSKA (reference sequence). The CDR3 totals 15 residues. V lost 0 bases and J lost 2; bases outside the gene matches: 4. DNA for the CDR3: TGCAGTGCTAGAGAGGGAGGGGCTTCCAAAAACATTCAGTACTTC. It translates to CSAREGGASKNIQYF.

The genes are TRBV2 and TRBJ1-2; 9 bases are shared with TRBD1. The CDR3 covers 15 residues. Trimming took 6 bases from V and 2 from J; bases not matched to a gene: 7. Per germline, CDR1 SNHLY and CDR2 FYNNEI. The CDR3 DNA follows: TGTGCCAGCAGGATGACAGGGGGGATCAACTATGGCTACACCTTC. Translation: CASRMTGGINYGYTF.

The J gene is TRBJ2-5, the V gene TRBV28, with 14 bases lining up with TRBD2. Per germline, CDR1 MDHEN and CDR2 SYDVKM. The CDR3 runs to 15 residues. V lost 6 bases and J lost 11; bases outside the gene matches: 11. The CDR3 DNA reads TGTGCCAGCAGAAGACTAGCGGGGGGGTACAATGAGCAGTACTTC. Its protein is CASRRLAGGYNEQYF.

This clonotype was seen more than once but under ten times. The genes are TRBV7-2 and TRBJ2-7; a possible D gene is TRBD2 (5 bases). Per the germline V gene, CDR1 is SGHTA and CDR2 is FQGNSA. The CDR3 runs to 13 residues. V was trimmed by 4 bases and J by 2 bases, leaving 9 bases between them. For the CDR3, the DNA is TGTGCCAGCAGCTCGGGATTCGCCTACGAGCAGTACTTC. It is translated as CASSSGFAYEQYF.

This clonotype was found a few times. The chain has TRBV28 and TRBJ1-1; possible D gene TRBD1, 5 bases. V dropped 4 bases and J dropped 0 bases, with 12 bases sitting between them. The CDR3 totals 15 residues. CDR1 and CDR2 (germline): MDHEN, SYDVKM. CDR3 residues: CASSSPGALNTEAFF. The CDR3 DNA reads TGTGCCAGCAGTTCCCCCGGGGCGCTGAACACTGAAGCTTTCTTT.

In its sample, this clonotype was seen a few times. The genes are TRBV28 and TRBJ1-6, with 8 positions matching TRBD1. The CDR3 contains 14 residues. Per the germline V gene, CDR1 is MDHEN and CDR2 is SYDVKM. The V segment lost 6 bases and the J segment 9 bases; nucleotides outside the gene matches: 7. The DNA of the CDR3 is TGTGCCAGCAGCTACGACAGGGGAAGTTCACCCCTCCACTTT. The encoded protein is CASSYDRGSSPLHF.

This clonotype showed up just a few times. CDR3 nucleotide sequence: TGTGCCAGCAGCCAAGGTGTAGCCGGGGAGCTGTTTTTT. This sequence encodes CASSQGVAGELFF. The chain joins TRBV4-2 to TRBJ2-2; D gene unclear. In germline, CDR1 is LGHNA, CDR2 YNFKEQ. This CDR3 region has 13 residues. V was pared by 1 base and J by 6 bases, with 6 bases between.

A few counts support this clonotype. This chain links TRBV10-3 with TRBJ2-5; D perhaps matches TRBD2 (6 bases). Trimming took 6 bases from V and 2 from J, leaving 16 bases between them. There are 15 residues in the CDR3. In germline, CDR1 is ENHRY, CDR2 SYGVKD. CDR3 in DNA: TGTGCCATCAGAAAGAAAGGGACTGAGCAAGAGACCCAGTACTTC. This codes for CAIRKKGTEQETQYF.

This clonotype was observed a few times. The V and J genes are TRBV20-1 and TRBJ2-7; 7 bases line up with TRBD2. Looked up from germline, CDR1 is DFQATT and CDR2 is SNEGSKA (reference sequence). This CDR3 is built from 14 residues. Trimming took 3 bases from V and 4 from J; bases not matched to a gene: 9. Written as DNA, the CDR3 is TGCAGTGCTAGCGATACGGGAGGAGGGTACGAGCAGTACTTC. Translating it yields CSASDTGGGYEQYF.